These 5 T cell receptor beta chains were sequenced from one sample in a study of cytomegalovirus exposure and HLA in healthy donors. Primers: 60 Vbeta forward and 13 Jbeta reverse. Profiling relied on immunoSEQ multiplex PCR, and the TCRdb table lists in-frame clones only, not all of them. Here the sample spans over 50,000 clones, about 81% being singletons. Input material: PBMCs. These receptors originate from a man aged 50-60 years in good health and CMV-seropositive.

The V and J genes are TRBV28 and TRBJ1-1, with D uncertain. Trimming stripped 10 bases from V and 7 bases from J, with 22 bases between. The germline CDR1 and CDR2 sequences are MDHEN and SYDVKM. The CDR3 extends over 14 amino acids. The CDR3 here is CATTLEPEAGEAFF. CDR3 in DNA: TGTGCCACCACTTTAGAGCCAGAGGCCGGTGAAGCTTTCTTT.

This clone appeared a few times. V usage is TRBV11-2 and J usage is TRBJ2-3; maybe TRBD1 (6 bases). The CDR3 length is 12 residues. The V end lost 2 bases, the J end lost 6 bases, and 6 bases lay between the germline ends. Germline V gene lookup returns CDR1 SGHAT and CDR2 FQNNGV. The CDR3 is CASSLQGDTQYF. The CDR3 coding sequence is TGTGCCAGCAGCTTACAGGGGGATACGCAGTATTTT.

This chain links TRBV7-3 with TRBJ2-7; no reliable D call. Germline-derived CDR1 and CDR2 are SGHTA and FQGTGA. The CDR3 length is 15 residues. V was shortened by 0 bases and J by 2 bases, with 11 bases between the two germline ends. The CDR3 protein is CASSLTAAKTYEQYF. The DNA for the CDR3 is TGTGCCAGCAGCTTAACTGCAGCGAAGACCTACGAGCAGTACTTC.

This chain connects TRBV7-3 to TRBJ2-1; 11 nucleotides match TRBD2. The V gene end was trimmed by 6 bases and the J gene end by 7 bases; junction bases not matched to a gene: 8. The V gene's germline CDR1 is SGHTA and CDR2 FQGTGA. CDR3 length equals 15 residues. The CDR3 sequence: CASSPGTSGGNEQFF. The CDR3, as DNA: TGTGCCAGCAGTCCCGGGACTAGCGGAGGGAATGAGCAGTTCTTC.

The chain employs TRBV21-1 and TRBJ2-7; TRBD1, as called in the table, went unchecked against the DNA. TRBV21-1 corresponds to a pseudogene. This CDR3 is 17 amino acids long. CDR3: CVSSKGPTRQVSYEQYF. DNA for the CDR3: TGTGTCAGCAGCAAAGGTCCTACCAGACAGGTCTCCTACGAGCAGTACTTC.